These 14 T cell receptor beta chains share one sample of origin, sequenced in a study of T cell repertoires in ileal Crohn's disease. Profiling relied on immunoSEQ multiplex PCR, and the TCRdb table lists in-frame clones only, not all of them. The sample lists about 11,000 clones; around 86% were seen once. As to time point: inflamed ileum from the surgical specimen. Sample: ileal tissue. The receptor source for this set is an adult with Crohn's disease.

The genes are TRBV29-1 and TRBJ2-3; 12 nucleotides agree with TRBD2. V trimming: 6 bases; J trimming: 0 bases; junction bases outside the gene matches: 1. The CDR3 is 14 amino acids. The germline V gene encodes CDR1 SQVTM and CDR2 ANQGSEA. CDR3 sequence reads: CSVGTSGSTDTQYF. In DNA form, the CDR3 reads TGCAGCGTAGGGACTAGCGGGAGCACAGATACGCAGTATTTT.

The chain couples TRBV4-1 to TRBJ2-2; 8 nucleotides line up with TRBD2. Germline CDR1 and CDR2: MGHRA and YSYEKL. Losses at the gene ends were 3 bases for V and 5 bases for J; bases not matched to a gene: 11. The CDR3 is 17 residues long. The chain's CDR3 is CASSQSTGGPGTGELFF. In DNA, the CDR3 is TGCGCCAGCAGCCAGTCAACGGGAGGGCCGGGAACCGGGGAGCTGTTTTTT.

This clone appeared once. J is TRBJ2-5 and V is TRBV27, with D possibly TRBD2 on 6 matching bases. Deletions cut 5 bases from V and 5 bases from J, with 18 bases between. CDR3 size: 15 residues. Germline V gene lookup returns CDR1 MNHEY and CDR2 SMNVEV (reference sequence). The CDR3 region has the DNA TGTGCCAGCAGTCACGGGGAAGCGGGTGGGGAGACCCAGTACTTC. Protein product: CASSHGEAGGETQYF.

The rearrangement joins TRBV5-1 to TRBJ2-1; 7 bases map to TRBD2. Germline loops: CDR1 SGHRS, CDR2 YFSETQ. This CDR3 has 13 amino acids. V was pared by 2 bases and J by 8 bases, with 4 bases of the junction left unmatched. CDR3 residues: CASSFGGGDEQFF. In DNA form, the CDR3 reads TGCGCCAGCAGCTTTGGGGGAGGGGATGAGCAGTTCTTC.

The chain uses TRBV30 and TRBJ2-3; D may be TRBD1 or TRBD2 (6 bases each). This CDR3 is built from 16 residues. Germline CDR1 is GTSNPN and CDR2 is SVGIG (reference sequence). Trimming shortened V by 2 bases and J by 4 bases, and 19 bases separated the two germline ends. CDR3 protein: CAWSSLGGGAADTQYF. The CDR3 nucleotides are TGTGCCTGGAGTTCTTTAGGGGGAGGAGCGGCAGATACGCAGTATTTT.

V and J are TRBV7-3 and TRBJ2-2; D call uncertain. The CDR3 consists of 13 residues. Germline values: CDR1 SGHTA, CDR2 FQGTGA. The V end lost 5 bases, the J end lost 2 bases, and 6 bases lay between the germline ends. CDR3 DNA: TGTGCCAGCAGCCCAGAAAACACCGGGGAGCTGTTTTTT. It translates to CASSPENTGELFF. Full variable domain (remainder filled in from reference TRBV7-3 and TRBJ2-2): GAGVSQTPSNKVTEKGKYVELRCDPISGHTALYWYRQSLGQGPEFLIYFQGTGAADDSGLPNDRFFAVRPEGSVSTLKIQRTERGDSAVYLCASSPENTGELFFGEGSRLTVL.

V usage is TRBV19 and J usage is TRBJ2-3, with D possibly matching TRBD1 (6 bases). CDR3 size: 15 residues. V lost 4 bases and J 0 bases, leaving 11 bases between the germline ends. Germline V gives CDR1 LNHDA, CDR2 SQIVND (reference sequence). This CDR3 is CASSRGQLSTDTQYF. As DNA, the CDR3 is TGTGCCAGTAGTAGAGGACAGCTAAGCACAGATACGCAGTATTTT.

The chain has TRBV29-1 and TRBJ1-1, with D possibly matching TRBD1 (5 bases). Germline lookup yields CDR1 SQVTM and CDR2 ANQGSEA. V lost 6 bases, J lost 3 bases, and 11 bases lay in between. The CDR3 length is 12 residues. The CDR3 loop is CSVWDRYTEAFF. DNA for the CDR3: TGCAGCGTGTGGGACCGGTACACTGAAGCTTTCTTT.

The V gene is TRBV5-1, the J gene TRBJ2-3, with D unresolved. V was trimmed by 0 bases and J by 0 bases, leaving 8 bases between them. CDR1 SGHRS and CDR2 YFSETQ come from the germline V gene. The length of the CDR3 is 15 residues. CDR3 sequence reads: CASSLVTPSTDTQYF. CDR3 DNA: TGCGCCAGCAGCTTGGTTACCCCGAGCACAGATACGCAGTATTTT.

This rearrangement joins TRBV6-6 to TRBJ2-2; D gene ambiguous. Germline V gene data show CDR1 as MNHNY and CDR2 as SVGAGI (reference sequence). This CDR3 has 13 amino acids. V was clipped by 2 bases and J by 6 bases, with 7 bases between them. The CDR3 DNA reads as TGTGCCAGCAGTTACACTGAATCCGGGGAGCTGTTTTTT. It translates to CASSYTESGELFF.

In DNA form, the CDR3 reads TGTGCCAGCAGCTTAACCCGGGCCGATACGCAGTATTTT. This sequence encodes CASSLTRADTQYF. The chain recombines TRBV7-3 with TRBJ2-3; D unresolved. Germline V gene data show CDR1 as SGHTA and CDR2 as FQGTGA. CDR3 length: 13 residues. V lost 0 bases and J lost 6, with 7 bases in between.

This clone was recorded a few times. The chain uses TRBV27 and TRBJ1-5; 7 nucleotides line up with TRBD1. The CDR3 is 16 residues long. V was clipped by 6 bases and J by 5 bases; unmatched bases: 13. Germline CDR1 reads MNHEY; CDR2 reads SMNVEV (reference sequence). CDR3 region: CASRFRIGGGYQPQHF. CDR3 in DNA: TGTGCCAGCAGATTCCGGATAGGGGGCGGCTATCAGCCCCAGCATTTT.

For the CDR3, the DNA is TGTGCCAGCAGACCGGGACTAGCGGGAGAGACCCAGTACTTC. Its protein product is CASRPGLAGETQYF. The chain has TRBV6-5 and TRBJ2-5; 12 nucleotides line up with TRBD2. The germline CDR1 and CDR2 sequences are MNHEY and SVGAGI. The CDR3 has 14 residues. V lost 6 bases, J lost 4 bases, and 3 bases stayed unmatched.

The J gene is TRBJ2-7, the V gene TRBV6-1; tentatively, D is TRBD2 (6 bases). V lost 3 bases to trimming and J lost 3 bases, with 15 bases between them. Germline CDR1 and CDR2: MNHNS and SASEGT. CDR3 size: 15 residues. The CDR3 loop is CASSDHGSGHYEQYV. DNA for the CDR3: TGTGCCAGCAGTGATCACGGTAGCGGCCACTACGAGCAGTACGTC.